These 22 T cell receptor beta chains originate from one sample sequenced in a study of graft-versus-host responses after intestinal transplantation. This table comes from immunoSEQ multiplex PCR, and its TCRdb copy is limited to in-frame clones, with some not included. The sample has 90,000 to 130,000 clones; over 85% are singletons. No antigens are known for them. The input for sequencing was unstimulated CD8+ T cells sorted from spleen or lymph node cells, taken before intestinal transplant. The receptors shown here come from a human donor who received an intestinal transplant.

This chain uses TRBV2 with TRBJ2-1; D not resolved. Germline loops: CDR1 SNHLY, CDR2 FYNNEI. The V end was cut by 3 bases, the J end by 4 bases, with 7 bases between. This CDR3 comprises 13 residues. CDR3 bases: TGTGCCAGCAGTGAGGACCTATACAATGAGCAGTTCTTC. Its translation is CASSEDLYNEQFF. Variable domain in full (rest from reference TRBV2 and TRBJ2-1): EPEVTQTPSHQVTQMGQEVILRCVPISNHLYFYWYRQILGQKVEFLVSFYNNEISEKSEIFDDQFSVERPDGSNFTLKIRSTKLEDSAMYFCASSEDLYNEQFFGPGTRLTVL.

The chain carries TRBV7-6 and TRBJ2-3; 7 nucleotides match TRBD2. In germline, CDR1 is SGHVS, CDR2 FNYEAQ. CDR3 length: 16 residues. With 0 bases clipped from V and 2 bases from J, the junction kept 5 bases outside the gene matches. The CDR3 DNA is TGTGCCAGCAGCTTAGCCAGCGGGGCCATCACAGATACGCAGTATTTT. This encodes CASSLASGAITDTQYF.

This clone was recorded only once. The chain uses TRBV14 and TRBJ1-2; 8 bases are shared with TRBD1. V dropped 0 bases and J dropped 4; count of bases not matched to a gene: 4. The CDR3 extends over 15 amino acids. Germline CDR1 and CDR2: SGHDN and FVKESK. This chain's CDR3 is CASSQDPTGGYGYTF. The CDR3 bases are TGTGCCAGCAGCCAAGATCCAACAGGGGGCTATGGCTACACCTTC.

This sequence joins TRBV27 and TRBJ1-1; D not certain. V lost 1 base, J lost 5 bases, and 8 bases lay in between. The CDR3 consists of 13 residues. The germline V gene has CDR1 MNHEY and CDR2 SMNVEV (reference sequence). CDR3 nucleotide sequence: TGTGCCAGCAGTTTATTTTTGGGAACTGAAGCTTTCTTT. Protein: CASSLFLGTEAFF.

The chain uses TRBV6-5 and TRBJ2-1, with TRBD2 matching 7 bases. V shed 0 bases, J shed 10 bases, and the junction held 9 bases outside the gene matches. The CDR3 consists of 15 residues. Germline CDR1 is MNHEY and CDR2 is SVGAGI. For the CDR3, the DNA is TGTGCCAGCAGTTACTCGGGGCTAGCGGTCAGGGAGCAGTTCTTC. It encodes CASSYSGLAVREQFF.

The chain joins TRBV11-2 to TRBJ2-3; D is unresolved. The CDR3 is made up of 14 amino acids. Deletions cut 4 bases from V and 1 base from J, with 9 bases between. The germline gives CDR1 SGHAT, CDR2 FQNNGV. The CDR3 loop reads CASSSVAGTDTQYF. CDR3 coding DNA: TGTGCCAGCAGCTCGGTGGCTGGCACAGATACGCAGTATTTT.

The genes are TRBV5-4 and TRBJ1-1; D gene unclear. In germline, CDR1 is SGHNT, CDR2 YYREEE (reference sequence). V lost 3 bases and J 1 base, leaving 16 bases between the germline ends. The CDR3 is made up of 16 amino acids. The CDR3 nucleotides are TGTGCCAGCAGCTCCCTCGGAGGGTGGGGGAACACTGAAGCTTTCTTT. It is translated as CASSSLGGWGNTEAFF. Supplemented by reference TRBV5-4 and TRBJ1-1, the full variable domain reads ETGVTQSPTHLIKTRGQQVTLRCSSQSGHNTVSWYQQALGQGPQFIFQYYREEENGRGNFPPRFSGLQFPNYSSELNVNALELDDSALYLCASSSLGGWGNTEAFFGQGTRLTVV.

This clone has a single count. The rearrangement joins TRBV7-3 to TRBJ2-4; 7 bases are shared with TRBD2. Germline CDR1 reads SGHTA; CDR2 reads FQGTGA. CDR3 size: 14 residues. Unmatched junction bases numbered 6, after V lost 2 bases and J lost 8 bases. CDR3 DNA sequence: TGTGCCAGCAGCTTAGGGCGGGAGTGGGACATTCAGTACTTC. Protein: CASSLGREWDIQYF.

In this sample, this clone turned up a few times. The J gene is TRBJ1-4, the V gene TRBV10-2; no firm D call. Per germline, CDR1 WSHSY and CDR2 SAAADI. The CDR3 runs 12 residues. The ends were cut back, 6 bases at V and 6 bases at J, with 8 bases in the middle. The DNA for the CDR3 is TGCGCCAGCAGGGGGTGGGATGAAAAACTGTTTTTT. It is translated as CASRGWDEKLFF.

The rearrangement uses TRBV4-1 and TRBJ2-7; TRBD2 aligns across 13 bases. V was clipped by 0 bases and J by 4 bases; unmatched bases: 6. The CDR3 is 17 amino acids. Germline V lookup: CDR1 MGHRA, CDR2 YSYEKL. This CDR3 reads CASSQDSLAGGQYEQYF. In DNA form, the CDR3 reads TGCGCCAGCAGCCAAGATTCACTAGCGGGAGGGCAGTACGAGCAGTACTTC.

The chain is built from TRBV27 and TRBJ1-1; no clear D gene. The CDR3 spans 13 residues. The germline CDR1 and CDR2 sequences are MNHEY and SMNVEV (reference sequence). V lost 5 bases to trimming and J lost 7 bases, with 14 bases between them. CDR3 protein: CASSAGPDYEAFF. DNA of the CDR3: TGTGCCAGCAGTGCGGGCCCCGACTATGAAGCTTTCTTT.

This clone was found once. The chain recombines TRBV5-1 with TRBJ2-7; D is perhaps TRBD2 (6 bases). Germline V gene lookup returns CDR1 SGHRS and CDR2 YFSETQ. V shed 0 bases and J shed 2 bases, with 12 bases lying between them. The CDR3 has 15 amino acids. The CDR3 is CASSLGPGGTYEQYF. Here the CDR3 DNA reads TGCGCCAGCAGCTTGGGCCCCGGCGGGACCTACGAGCAGTACTTC.

The V and J genes are TRBV11-2 and TRBJ2-7, with D unresolved. Germline lookup yields CDR1 SGHAT and CDR2 FQNNGV. This CDR3 is built from 12 residues. Trimming took 5 bases from V and 6 from J, leaving 11 bases between them. CDR3 amino acids: CASSPRTGEQYF. The CDR3, as DNA: TGTGCCAGCAGCCCGCGGACCGGCGAGCAGTACTTC.

The rearrangement links TRBV6-5 to TRBJ2-4; no definite D call. The CDR3 has 12 amino acids. Germline CDR1 is MNHEY and CDR2 is SVGAGI. The V and J ends lost 0 bases and 6 bases respectively, with 3 bases between them. The CDR3 protein is CASSYSVNIQYF. CDR3 sequence (DNA): TGTGCCAGCAGTTACTCGGTAAACATTCAGTACTTC.

The chain is built from TRBV11-2 and TRBJ2-1; 11 nucleotides agree with TRBD2. Trimming at V came to 5 bases and at J to 4 bases, leaving 16 bases not matched to a gene. There are 19 residues in the CDR3. Germline CDR1 SGHAT, CDR2 FQNNGV. In nucleotides, the CDR3 is TGTGCCAGCAGCCCCCCGGGCCTAGCGGGAGGATGGCTGTACAATGAGCAGTTCTTC. This codes for CASSPPGLAGGWLYNEQFF. The entire variable domain, with the rest obtained from reference TRBV11-2 and TRBJ2-1, is as follows: EAGVAQSPRYKIIEKRQSVAFWCNPISGHATLYWYQQILGQGPKLLIQFQNNGVVDDSQLPKDRFSAERLKGVDSTLKIQPAKLEDSAVYLCASSPPGLAGGWLYNEQFFGPGTRLTVL.

The V call is TRBV15, the J call TRBJ1-4, with a tentative D call TRBD1 (5 bases). The germline V and J ends were trimmed by 5 bases and 7 bases, with 17 bases remaining between them. The CDR3 loop spans 15 amino acids. Germline-derived CDR1 and CDR2 are LNHNV and YYDKDF (reference sequence). CDR3 nucleotide sequence: TGTGCCACCAGCGGTTTACAGGAGGCCGGTGAAAAACTGTTTTTT. Protein: CATSGLQEAGEKLFF.

The chain recombines TRBV4-1 with TRBJ1-2; no firm D call. V lost 5 bases, J lost 2 bases, and 15 bases lay in between. Germline values: CDR1 MGHRA, CDR2 YSYEKL. The CDR3 loop spans 15 amino acids. CDR3 nucleotide sequence: TGCGCCAGCAGCTTTAAAGTGGTCGGGAACTATGGCTACACCTTC. It yields the protein CASSFKVVGNYGYTF.

The chain has TRBV11-2 and TRBJ1-1; 9 positions match TRBD1. The ends lost 4 bases at V and 1 base at J; junction bases unmatched: 1. CDR3 length: 14 amino acids. Looked up from germline, CDR1 is SGHAT and CDR2 is FQNNGV. CDR3 amino acids: CASSWGQGNTEAFF. The CDR3 DNA sequence: TGTGCCAGCAGCTGGGGACAGGGGAACACTGAAGCTTTCTTT.

This chain uses TRBV19 with TRBJ1-1; D is undetermined. V was pared by 5 bases and J by 6 bases, with 7 bases between. Germline loops: CDR1 LNHDA, CDR2 SQIVND (reference sequence). The CDR3 extends over 11 amino acids. The CDR3 sequence: CASSQAPEAFF. DNA for the CDR3: TGTGCCAGTAGTCAGGCACCTGAAGCTTTCTTT.

V gene TRBV28 combines with J gene TRBJ2-7, with 9 nucleotides matching TRBD1. With V trimmed by 4 bases and J by 9 bases, 10 bases remained unmatched. CDR3 size: 14 residues. CDR1 is MDHEN, CDR2 SYDVKM, per germline. The CDR3 reads CASSSGQGLIGQYF. In DNA form, the CDR3 reads TGTGCCAGCAGTTCGGGACAGGGCCTGATTGGGCAGTACTTC.

The chain carries TRBV4-1 and TRBJ2-5; TRBD2 agrees at 10 bases. Germline CDR1 and CDR2: MGHRA and YSYEKL. J lost 4 bases, V lost 2 bases, and 4 bases had no gene match. This CDR3 is built from 15 residues. CDR3 in amino acids: CASSQTGLARETQYF. CDR3 bases: TGCGCCAGCAGCCAAACGGGACTAGCGAGAGAGACCCAGTACTTC.

This clone was detected only a few times. The chain has TRBV27 and TRBJ2-1; 14 nucleotides align to TRBD2. The germline V gene encodes CDR1 MNHEY and CDR2 SMNVEV (reference sequence). This CDR3 region has 13 residues. With 9 bases clipped from V and 6 bases from J, the junction kept 1 base outside the gene matches. The chain's CDR3 is CASGTSGSNEQFF. In nucleotides, the CDR3 is TGTGCCAGTGGGACTAGCGGGAGCAATGAGCAGTTCTTC.